The 24 T cell receptor beta chains listed next were all sequenced from one sample in a study of T-cell reconstitution after alpha-beta-depleted transplantation in children. Unique molecular identifiers tagged the TCRbeta library. TCRdb redid the calling of the PCR reads with MiXCR, one entry per CDR3 protein. The sample holds about 540,000 distinct CDR3 sequences, 18% seen once. The material sequenced was PBMCs from the stem cell graft donor, taken from the stem cell graft. These receptor sequences come from a human donor who donated a stem cell graft to a child with acute lymphoblastic leukemia.

This clonotype occurred a few times. CDR3 loop: CASSPSLGSYNEQFF. CDR3 DNA sequence: TGTGCCAGCAGTCCCTCACTAGGGTCTTACAATGAGCAGTTCTTC. The gene calls are TRBV12-3 or TRBV12-4 and TRBJ2-1, with D maybe TRBD2 (5 bases). V was pared by 5 bases and J by 4 bases, with 15 bases between. This CDR3 spans 15 amino acids.

This clonotype was seen a handful of times. V gene TRBV27 combines with J gene TRBJ2-5; D is possibly TRBD2 (6 bases). This CDR3 is built from 11 residues. Trimming left V 6 bases short and J 7 bases short, with 9 bases between. Germline CDR1 is MNHEY and CDR2 is SMNVEV (reference sequence). In DNA form, the CDR3 reads TGTGCCAGCAGCTCCGGGGGGACCCAGTACTTC. Residues: CASSSGGTQYF.

The genes are TRBV29-1 and TRBJ2-7, with TRBD2 matching over 12 bases. Germline lookup yields CDR1 SQVTM and CDR2 ANQGSEA. With 0 bases clipped from V and 3 bases from J, the junction kept 6 bases outside the gene matches. The CDR3 totals 16 residues. The CDR3 nucleotides read TGCAGCGTTGAAGATATGGGACTAGCGGGTGTCTACGAGCAGTACTTC. Protein sequence: CSVEDMGLAGVYEQYF.

This CDR3 reads CASSPSLNPGPAYEQYF. The CDR3 nucleotides are TGCGCCAGCAGCCCTTCATTGAACCCAGGGCCCGCCTACGAGCAGTACTTC. The V gene is TRBV5-1, the J gene TRBJ2-7; D might be TRBD1 (5 bases). The CDR3 runs 17 residues. With 4 bases removed from V and 2 bases from J, the gap between germline ends came to 22 bases. CDR1 is SGHRS and CDR2 is YFSETQ in the germline V gene.

This clonotype was counted between two and nine times. The V and J genes are TRBV12-3 or TRBV12-4 and TRBJ1-2, with a weak D call TRBD1 (6 bases). Trimming took off 3 bases at V and 4 bases at J, with 12 bases between the two ends. The CDR3 is made up of 14 amino acids. The CDR3 here is CASSLADRSYGYTF. CDR3 bases: TGTGCCAGCAGTTTGGCCGACAGGAGCTATGGCTACACCTTC.

This clonotype turned up a few times. The chain links TRBV27 to TRBJ1-2; 9 bases map to TRBD1. Germline CDR1 is MNHEY and CDR2 is SMNVEV (reference sequence). The CDR3 is 14 residues long. V dropped 8 bases and J dropped 3; count of bases not matched to a gene: 7. CDR3 loop: CASGPQGAYYGYTF. The DNA for the CDR3 is TGTGCCAGCGGACCACAGGGGGCGTACTATGGCTACACCTTC.

The chain is built from TRBV5-1 and TRBJ1-1, with D unclear. The germline gives CDR1 SGHRS, CDR2 YFSETQ. V lost 0 bases and J lost 7, with 10 bases in between. The CDR3 is 13 residues long. This CDR3 is CASSLGPSVEAFF. CDR3 sequence (DNA): TGCGCCAGCAGCTTGGGACCGTCAGTTGAAGCTTTCTTT. Full variable domain (missing parts from reference TRBV5-1 and TRBJ1-1): KAGVTQTPRYLIKTRGQQVTLSCSPISGHRSVSWYQQTPGQGLQFLFEYFSETQRNKGNFPGRFSGRQFSNSRSEMNVSTLELGDSALYLCASSLGPSVEAFFGQGTRLTVV.

The V gene is TRBV18, the J gene TRBJ1-1; TRBD1 aligns across 7 bases. Germline V lookup: CDR1 KGHSH, CDR2 LQKENI. The CDR3 has 15 residues. J was trimmed by 1 base and V by 3 bases; bases with no gene match: 5. CDR3 coding DNA: TGTGCCAGCTCACCGATACAGGGGTGGAACACTGAAGCTTTCTTT. Protein product: CASSPIQGWNTEAFF.

This chain connects TRBV27 to TRBJ2-1, with 7 positions matching TRBD2. The J segment lost 16 bases and the V segment lost 8 bases, leaving 17 bases of the junction unmatched. This CDR3 has 13 residues. Germline V gene data show CDR1 as MNHEY and CDR2 as SMNVEV (reference sequence). The CDR3 DNA is TGTGCCAGCGGAGGGCTAGCGGACGCCCAGCGTTTCTTC. Translated: CASGGLADAQRFF.

The genes are TRBV6-1 and TRBJ1-6; D is perhaps TRBD1 (6 bases). Trimming left V 6 bases short and J 5 bases short, with 14 bases between. This CDR3 spans 15 amino acids. The germline V gene has CDR1 MNHNS and CDR2 SASEGT. CDR3 amino acids: CASSKTGLNNSPLHF. CDR3 sequence (DNA): TGTGCCAGCAGCAAAACAGGGTTAAATAATTCACCCCTCCACTTT.

The chain carries TRBV9 and TRBJ2-2; D is unresolved. This CDR3 has 13 residues. Per the germline V gene, CDR1 is SGDLS and CDR2 is YYNGEE. V was shortened by 0 bases and J by 6 bases, with 6 bases between the two germline ends. The chain's CDR3 is CASSVVFSGELFF. Written as DNA, the CDR3 is TGTGCCAGCAGCGTAGTCTTCTCCGGGGAGCTGTTTTTT.

This clonotype has more than one count but fewer than ten. The chain employs TRBV6-5 and TRBJ1-2, with D hard to call. Trimming cost V 0 bases and J 8 bases, with 10 bases left between them. The germline V gene has CDR1 MNHEY and CDR2 SVGAGI. The CDR3 length is 13 residues. CDR3 in amino acids: CASSYSSGGGYTF. In nucleotides, the CDR3 is TGTGCCAGCAGTTACTCTTCCGGTGGGGGCTACACCTTC.

The chain links TRBV2 to TRBJ2-4; a weak D match, TRBD1 (5 bases). Germline CDR1 reads SNHLY; CDR2 reads FYNNEI. Trimming stripped 6 bases from V and 7 bases from J, with 10 bases between. The CDR3 extends over 12 amino acids. The CDR3 here is CASRDINNIQYF. The CDR3 nucleotides are TGTGCCAGCAGGGACATTAACAACATTCAGTACTTC.

Only a few counts were recorded for this clonotype. The V gene is TRBV29-1, the J gene TRBJ1-2; 9 nucleotides agree with TRBD1. Germline loops: CDR1 SQVTM, CDR2 ANQGSEA. CDR3 size: 14 residues. V shed 1 base, J shed 3 bases, and the junction held 3 bases outside the gene matches. The CDR3 is CSVEGQGGDYGYTF. The CDR3 DNA reads TGCAGCGTTGAAGGACAGGGGGGTGACTATGGCTACACCTTC.

The chain couples TRBV3-1 to TRBJ2-1; the D gene is possibly TRBD2 (5 bases). Trimming took off 0 bases at V and 14 bases at J, with 11 bases between the two ends. Looked up from germline, CDR1 is LGHDT and CDR2 is YNNKEL (reference sequence). The CDR3 extends over 12 amino acids. CDR3 in amino acids: CASSQDKRDEFF. The CDR3 bases are TGTGCCAGCAGCCAAGATAAGAGGGATGAGTTCTTC.

The sample holds a few counts of this clonotype. The V gene is TRBV12-3 or TRBV12-4, the J gene TRBJ1-2; D not certain. The CDR3 has 13 residues. V was trimmed by 6 bases and J by 6 bases, leaving 14 bases between them. As DNA, the CDR3 is TGTGCCAGCAGCCTTGCGGAGGATGATGGCTACACCTTC. Translating it yields CASSLAEDDGYTF.

This clonotype has just one count. This chain joins TRBV15 and TRBJ1-1; D is unclear. The CDR3 totals 16 residues. CDR1 LNHNV and CDR2 YYDKDF come from the germline V gene (reference sequence). The ends were cut back, 0 bases at V and 0 bases at J, with 11 bases in the middle. CDR3 loop: CATSRDRGQLNTEAFF. For the CDR3, the DNA is TGTGCCACCAGCAGAGATAGAGGCCAGTTGAACACTGAAGCTTTCTTT.

J is TRBJ1-5 and V is TRBV20-1, with D hard to call. The CDR3 extends over 13 amino acids. Germline CDR1 and CDR2: DFQATT and SNEGSKA (reference sequence). V lost 1 base to trimming and J lost 7 bases, with 11 bases between them. In DNA form, the CDR3 reads TGCAGTGCTAGAGTTGGGGAAAGCCAGCCCCAGCATTTT. Residues: CSARVGESQPQHF.

A few counts support this clonotype. The chain couples TRBV4-1 to TRBJ1-2; 8 bases fit TRBD1. With V trimmed by 0 bases and J by 2 bases, 8 bases remained unmatched. The CDR3 consists of 17 residues. Germline-derived CDR1 and CDR2 are MGHRA and YSYEKL. The CDR3: CASSQDRRGQVNYGYTF. In nucleotides, the CDR3 is TGCGCCAGCAGCCAAGATCGGAGGGGACAGGTCAACTATGGCTACACCTTC.

This clonotype has only a few counts. The chain couples TRBV20-1 to TRBJ2-7; 8 positions agree with TRBD2. The CDR3 sequence is 13 residues long. Per germline, CDR1 DFQATT and CDR2 SNEGSKA (reference sequence). Trimming took 5 bases from V and 5 from J; bases not matched to a gene: 8. CDR3 in DNA: TGCAGTGCTCCAGGGACTAGTCCCCACGAGCAGTACTTC. Amino acids: CSAPGTSPHEQYF.

V is TRBV6-4 and J is TRBJ2-3; 9 bases align to TRBD2. CDR1 is MRHNA and CDR2 is SNTAGT in the germline V gene. With V trimmed by 5 bases and J by 6 bases, 9 bases remained unmatched. There are 15 residues in the CDR3. The CDR3, as DNA: TGTGCCAGCAGTACCACCGCGGGAGGGGTGGATACGCAGTATTTT. Protein: CASSTTAGGVDTQYF.

The table lists this clonotype with a few counts. The chain employs TRBV4-1 and TRBJ1-3; a weak D match, TRBD1 (6 bases). The germline V and J ends were trimmed by 0 bases and 5 bases, with 17 bases remaining between them. The CDR3 spans 17 residues. Germline lookup yields CDR1 MGHRA and CDR2 YSYEKL. CDR3 coding DNA: TGCGCCAGCAGCCAAGAGCGGCGGCAGGGGTATAGAAACACCATATATTTT. It is translated as CASSQERRQGYRNTIYF.

The chain links TRBV6-5 to TRBJ2-7; 11 nucleotides align to TRBD1. This CDR3 comprises 17 residues. The V gene's germline CDR1 is MNHEY and CDR2 SVGAGI. The V gene end was trimmed by 2 bases and the J gene end by 0 bases; junction bases not matched to a gene: 6. CDR3 residues: CASSYGRGTGGSYEQYF. The CDR3 DNA is TGTGCCAGCAGTTACGGTAGGGGGACAGGGGGCTCCTACGAGCAGTACTTC.

This clonotype has a handful of counts. CDR3 nucleotide sequence: TGCGCCAGCAGCCAAGTCCCGCGATCGACGGGGAACACCGGGGAGCTGTTTTTT. It is translated as CASSQVPRSTGNTGELFF. The rearrangement uses TRBV4-1 and TRBJ2-2; D ambiguous. Germline lookup yields CDR1 MGHRA and CDR2 YSYEKL. Trimming shortened V by 1 base and J by 1 base, and 16 bases separated the two germline ends. This CDR3 comprises 18 residues.